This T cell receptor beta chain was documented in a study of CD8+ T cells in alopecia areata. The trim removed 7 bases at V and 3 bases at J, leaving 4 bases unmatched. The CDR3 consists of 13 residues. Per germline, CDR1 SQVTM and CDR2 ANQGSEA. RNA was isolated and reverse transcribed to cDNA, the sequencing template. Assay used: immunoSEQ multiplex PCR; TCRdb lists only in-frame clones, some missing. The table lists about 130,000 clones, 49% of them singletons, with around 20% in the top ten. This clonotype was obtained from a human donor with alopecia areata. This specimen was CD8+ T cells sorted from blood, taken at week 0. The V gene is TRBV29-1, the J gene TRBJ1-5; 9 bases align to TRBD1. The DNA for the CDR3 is TGCAGCGCGCGGACAGGGGTCAATCAGCCCCAGCATTTT. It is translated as CSARTGVNQPQHF.